This T cell receptor beta chain derives from a study of T cells in Graves' hyperthyroidism and ophthalmopathy. Study-wide findings and caveats: Stable hyperthyroidism was separated from ophthalmopathy by a model based on 13 V-J features. Progression to ophthalmopathy was predicted a median of approximately 6.4 months early. Blood also showed most of the thyroid clonotypes that were expanded above 0.001.

This clonotype came up a few times. No antigen is known for it. TCR beta CDR3 regions were amplified from RNA transcripts. HTBI primers were used for first-round RT-PCR of the TCR CDR3. TCRdb called the multiplex PCR reads again in MiXCR, with one record for every CDR3 protein. The table lists under 450,000 distinct CDR3 sequences, 15% to 19% of them singletons. The CDR3 has 16 amino acids. Germline V lookup: CDR1 KGHSH, CDR2 LQKENI. V lost 8 bases and J lost 4, with 20 bases in between. The rearrangement links TRBV18 to TRBJ2-2; D is tentatively TRBD1 or TRBD2 (6 bases each). The material sequenced was blood. This clonotype was sampled from a woman aged 18 to 35 with Graves' hyperthyroidism. The CDR3 nucleotides are TGTGCCAGCCAAGCGTTGGGGGGCGTTACCACCGGGGAGCTGTTTTTT. Translation: CASQALGGVTTGELFF.